This T cell receptor beta chain comes out of a study of cytomegalovirus exposure and HLA in healthy donors. The ends lost 5 bases at V and 6 bases at J; junction bases unmatched: 10. The CDR3 loop spans 15 amino acids. Germline CDR1 is MGHRA and CDR2 is YSYEKL. The PCR made use of 60 Vbeta and 13 Jbeta primers. Sequenced by immunoSEQ multiplex PCR; TCRdb stores in-frame clones only, minus some. Of 100,000 to 150,000 clones listed, approximately 85% are singletons. General observations from the study: An assumption of roughly uniform sequencing depth across donors underlay the presence/absence analyses.

For this clone: No antigen is known for it.

The clonotype comes from a woman aged 50 to 65 in good health and CMV-seropositive. Specimen: PBMCs. This chain joins TRBV4-1 and TRBJ1-5; 7 bases fit TRBD1. CDR3 region: CASSYLYRGFQPQHF. The CDR3 DNA sequence: TGCGCCAGCAGCTACCTATACAGGGGTTTTCAGCCCCAGCATTTT.